This TCR beta chain was observed in a study of blood T cells in healthy people across ages. It was with a sample-barcoded 5' primer and a J-beta primer mix that a second PCR of about 6 to 12 cycles was run. TCRdb reprocessed the 5' RACE reads with MiXCR, giving one entry per CDR3 protein. This table holds hundreds of thousands of distinct CDR3 sequences, about 30% found once. Trimming cost V 4 bases and J 2 bases; bases outside gene matches: 6. Germline assignment: CDR1 MNHEY and CDR2 SMNVEV (reference sequence). The length of the CDR3 is 16 residues. The chain recombines TRBV27 with TRBJ2-2, with 8 bases identical to TRBD1. The sample consisted of blood. The clonotype comes from a woman at least 80 years old in good health. This CDR3 reads CASSSATGVNTGELFF. In DNA, the CDR3 is TGTGCCAGCAGTTCAGCGACAGGGGTCAACACCGGGGAGCTGTTTTTT.